The 9 T cell receptor beta chains below were found in one sample sequenced in a study of CD8+CD57+ T cells in acquired aplastic anemia. Those patients picked for sequencing had displayed CD8+CD57+ cell expansion on flow cytometry. TCR beta VDJ and CDR3 profiling used genomic DNA as template. In TCRdb, the reads were re-called with MiXCR into one record per CDR3 protein. The sample comprises fewer than 200,000 distinct CDR3 sequences, about 44% of which are singletons, and 10% to 15% rests with the top ten. Sequences were obtained from sorted CD4+, CD8+, or CD8+CD57+ T cells (not recorded which) from PBMCs. The receptors originated from a human donor with aplastic anemia.

This clonotype has ten or more counts. The chain links TRBV20-1 to TRBJ2-1; the D gene could be TRBD1 or TRBD2 (5 bases each). This CDR3 has 12 residues. Germline-derived CDR1 and CDR2 are DFQATT and SNEGSKA (reference sequence). Trimming removed 3 bases from V and 5 bases from J, with 8 bases in between. The CDR3 region has the DNA TGCAGTGCTAGGGGACGTAACAATGAGCAGTTCTTC. It is translated as CSARGRNNEQFF.

This clonotype appeared once. The gene calls are TRBV15 and TRBJ1-3; D possibly corresponds to TRBD1 (5 bases). The CDR3 runs 16 residues. Trimming removed 3 bases from V and 2 bases from J, with 14 bases in between. Germline CDR1 LNHNV, CDR2 YYDKDF (reference sequence). The CDR3 bases are TGTGCCACCAGCAGCGTAGCGTCCAGGGCTGGAAACACCATATATTTT. Its translation: CATSSVASRAGNTIYF.

For this clonotype: Mismatch with germline at one junction end may stem from a read error. The chain couples TRBV7-1 to TRBJ2-1, with 7 bases aligning to TRBD2. TRBV7-1 counts as an open reading frame of uncertain function. The CDR3 sequence is 18 residues long. This CDR3 reads CASSSQPAGLSSYNEQFF. CDR3 nucleotide sequence: TGTGCTAGCAGCTCCCAACCAGCGGGACTGAGCTCCTACAATGAGCAGTTCTTC.

This clonotype was counted ten times or more. J is TRBJ1-6 and V is TRBV6-5; the match to TRBD1 covers 7 bases. J was trimmed by 7 bases and V by 2 bases; bases with no gene match: 11. The CDR3 loop spans 17 amino acids. The germline gives CDR1 MNHEY, CDR2 SVGAGI. In DNA form, the CDR3 reads TGTGCCAGCAGTTACCTGCCGGGACAGATTAGCAATTCACCCCTCCACTTT. Amino acid sequence: CASSYLPGQISNSPLHF.

This sequence joins TRBV10-2 and TRBJ1-5; D is unresolved. The V and J ends lost 2 bases and 0 bases respectively, with 8 bases between them. The CDR3 loop spans 15 amino acids. Germline V gives CDR1 WSHSY, CDR2 SAAADI. Here the CDR3 reads CASSEEQYSNQPQHF. The CDR3 nucleotides are TGCGCCAGCAGTGAGGAACAATATAGCAATCAGCCCCAGCATTTT.

CDR3 sequence (DNA): TGTGCCAGCAGCTTAGCCGGGACAGACCTTGAAGCTTTCTTT. Translated, it gives CASSLAGTDLEAFF. This rearrangement joins TRBV7-2 to TRBJ1-1; 7 bases line up with TRBD1. V dropped 0 bases and J dropped 7; count of bases not matched to a gene: 5. CDR3 length: 14 amino acids. The germline gives CDR1 SGHTA, CDR2 FQGNSA.

In this sample, this clonotype turned up many times. The V and J genes are TRBV6-1 and TRBJ2-3; D is unresolved. Germline V gene data show CDR1 as MNHNS and CDR2 as SASEGT. Trimming shortened V by 3 bases and J by 5 bases, and 3 bases separated the two germline ends. The CDR3 length is 11 residues. Here the CDR3 DNA reads TGTGCCAGCAGTGAGGTAGATACGCAGTATTTT. Protein product: CASSEVDTQYF.

V usage is TRBV6-1 and J usage is TRBJ2-7, with 9 bases identical to TRBD2. Germline V gene lookup returns CDR1 MNHNS and CDR2 SASEGT. The CDR3 runs to 15 residues. This CDR3 reads CASSEAGGSSYEQYV. Here the CDR3 DNA reads TGTGCCAGTAGTGAAGCGGGGGGAAGCTCCTACGAGCAGTACGTC.

A remark on this clonotype: Possible read error: a much larger clone is one base away. The chain links TRBV5-1 to TRBJ2-2; 7 bases align to TRBD1. The CDR3 has 16 amino acids. Per the germline V gene, CDR1 is SGHRS and CDR2 is YFSETQ. The chain's CDR3 is CANSLAGTANTGELFF. DNA of the CDR3: TGCGCCAACAGCTTGGCCGGGACAGCGAACACCGGGGAGCTGTTTTTT.